This T cell receptor (beta chain) is drawn from a study of graft-versus-host responses after intestinal transplantation (dated by TCRdb to the early 2020s). With respect to the entire study: Multivisceral, liver-intestinal, or isolated intestinal transplants were received by the recipients. Anti-thymocyte globulin induction was given to all recipients, followed by maintenance tacrolimus and steroids for approximately three years. After intestinal transplantation, graft-versus-host and host-versus-graft alloreactive T cell clones were followed in the graft, circulation and bone marrow using bulk TCR-beta CDR3 sequencing. Alloreactive clones were identified by sequencing pre-transplant mixed lymphocyte reaction products and comparing these products with unstimulated pre-transplant donor and recipient T cells. Of the roughly 25 intestinal transplant recipients enrolled in the cohort, one of whom was a retransplant, a few patients without pretransplant specimens were excluded. A peak of at least 4% donor T cells among recipient peripheral blood mononuclear cells was the definition used for donor T cell macrochimerism. Instead of going to the commercial service, samples from a few later patients were sequenced in-house on an Illumina MiSeq and processed with MiXCR.

Overall study results and their limits: The conclusions were limited by the relatively low number and heterogeneity of the intestinal transplant patients. GvH clones were detected in recipient bone marrow, and some appeared earlier in ileal mucosa or blood, consistent with an intestinal mucosal origin. Early after transplant, declines in HvG clones were associated with peak levels of circulating GvH clones. In the allografts of patients with donor T cell macrochimerism, GvH to HvG T cell clonal ratios were high.

V was cut back by 3 bases and J by 3 bases, leaving a gap of 13 bases between them. Inclusive of the bounding cysteine and phenylalanine, the CDR3 is 15 residues long. Here the CDR3 DNA is all that survives: 45 bases in frame from base 1. The germline V gene provides CDR1 KGHSH and CDR2 LQKENI. Comments on this clone: No cognate antigen has been identified for it. No base quality information exists; no much larger clone differs at one position.

The library was built by means of the immunoSEQ multiplex PCR assay. For most patients, genomic DNA was isolated with the Qiagen DNeasy Blood and Tissue Kit and shipped frozen to Adaptive Biotechnologies for TCR sequencing. For most patients, genomic DNA was subjected to high-throughput TCR-beta CDR3 sequencing by Adaptive Biotechnologies. Per the authors' processing: TCR sequencing data were retrieved from Adaptive's ImmunoSEQ software for 15 to 20 patients, whereas three other patients were processed with MiXCR and VDJtools. To correct CD4 versus CD8 sorting errors, sequences present in both subsets at a frequency ratio below 5:1 were removed. CDR3 nucleotide sequences shared between donor and recipient were removed because their origin could not be assigned. To be classed as alloreactive, a clone needed at least 2-fold expansion over unstimulated cells and a minimum CFSE-low frequency of 0.002% (template counts) or 0.001% (read counts). A clone was considered mappable if detected in the sequenced pre-transplant spleen, lymph node, or MLR CFSE-low populations of the donor or recipient. The cumulative frequency of alloreactive clones was calculated as a percentage of all sequences, weighted by copy number. TCRdb took over this immuneACCESS table, retaining in-frame rearrangements with V and J assigned. Such tables are incomplete; in checked studies, under half of the missing clones stem from an unresolved V gene, and the remainder is unexplained. The V and J calls and clone size are taken from that table; D and trimming were inferred from the DNA. The sample table contains about 120,000 clones; only one count was recorded for approximately 92% of them. The ten largest account for more than 0.09% of the sample.

Taken with the paper, the label for time point translates to: cells obtained before transplantation from donor or recipient. CD3+CD4+ and CD3+CD8+ populations were FACS-sorted from unstimulated pre-transplant donor and recipient cells taken from spleen or lymph nodes. The V and J segments used are TRBV18 and TRBJ2-3, with TRBD2 perhaps the D gene, on 6 matching bases. This sample comprised unstimulated CD4+ T cells sorted from spleen or lymph node cells, obtained before intestinal transplant. The sequence came from a human donor who received an intestinal transplant. The CDR3: CASSPGLATTDTQYF. The nucleotide sequence is TGTGCCAGCTCACCCGGTCTAGCGACGACAGATACGCAGTATTTT. The CDR3, completed at both ends by the reference TRBV18 and TRBJ2-3 genes, gives the full variable domain NAGVMQNPRHLVRRRGQEARLRCSPMKGHSHVYWYRQLPEEGLKFMVYLQKENIIDESGMPKERFSAEFPKEGPSILRIQQVVRGDSAAYFCASSPGLATTDTQYFGPGTRLTVL.